One T cell receptor beta chain is described in this entry. This sample was taken from a study of OX40 agonist ivuxolimab in advanced cancers. About the research overall: Given to patients was ivuxolimab, an agonistic anti-OX40 (CD134) antibody.

Method: immunoSEQ multiplex PCR; TCRdb's copy keeps in-frame clones and lacks some. The table has under 75,000 clones, roughly 86% seen once. Trimming at V came to 1 base and at J to 3 bases, leaving 20 bases not matched to a gene. The CDR3 is made up of 20 amino acids. Per germline, CDR1 SGHRS and CDR2 YFSETQ. The chain carries TRBV5-1 and TRBJ2-7; 9 bases are a match to TRBD1. The sequence came from an adult with an advanced solid tumor such as melanoma, head and neck, liver or kidney cancer. The sequenced sample was CD4+ or CD8+ T cells sorted from blood, obtained in a trial of the OX40 agonist ivuxolimab. The CDR3 spells CASSLLLGQGVTLQIYEQYF. For the CDR3, the DNA is TGCGCCAGCAGCTTGTTGTTGGGACAGGGAGTGACCTTGCAGATCTACGAGCAGTACTTC.